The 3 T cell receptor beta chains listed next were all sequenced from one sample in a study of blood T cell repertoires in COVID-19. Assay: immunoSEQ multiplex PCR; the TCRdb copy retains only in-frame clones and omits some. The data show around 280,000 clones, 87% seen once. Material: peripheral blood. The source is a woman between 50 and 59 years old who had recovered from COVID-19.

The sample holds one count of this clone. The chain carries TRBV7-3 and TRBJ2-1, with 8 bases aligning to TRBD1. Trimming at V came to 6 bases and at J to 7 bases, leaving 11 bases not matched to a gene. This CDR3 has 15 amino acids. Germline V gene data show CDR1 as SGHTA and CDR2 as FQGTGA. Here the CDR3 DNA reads TGTGCCAGCAGTTCTCATCGGACAGGGAGGAATGAGCAGTTCTTC. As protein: CASSSHRTGRNEQFF.

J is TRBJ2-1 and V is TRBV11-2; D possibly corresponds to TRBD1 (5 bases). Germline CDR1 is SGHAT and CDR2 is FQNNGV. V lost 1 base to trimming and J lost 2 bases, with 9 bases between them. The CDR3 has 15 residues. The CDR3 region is CASSLAQGTYNEQFF. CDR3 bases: TGTGCCAGCAGCTTAGCGCAGGGAACCTACAATGAGCAGTTCTTC.

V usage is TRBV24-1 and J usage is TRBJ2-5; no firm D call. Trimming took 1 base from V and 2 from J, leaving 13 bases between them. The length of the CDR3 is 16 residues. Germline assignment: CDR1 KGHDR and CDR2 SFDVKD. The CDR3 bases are TGTGCCACCAGTGATTTTGGGCCGACCTTGCAAGAGACCCAGTACTTC. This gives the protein CATSDFGPTLQETQYF.